The T cell receptor beta chain under discussion was sequenced for a study of glioma-infiltrating T cells after dendritic cell vaccination. The repertoire was sequenced with immunoSEQ multiplex PCR; TCRdb's copy has only in-frame clones and lacks some. The top ten hold under 2.5% of the sample, which has about 73,000 clones, roughly four fifths seen once. This TCR derives from a human donor with glioblastoma. Sequenced material: blood, taken before dendritic cell vaccination.

In DNA form, the CDR3 reads TGTGCCAGCAGGGGACAGCTGAACACCGGGGAGCTGTTTTTT. This gives the protein CASRGQLNTGELFF. The V gene is TRBV6-5, the J gene TRBJ2-2; 7 nucleotides agree with TRBD1. Looked up from germline, CDR1 is MNHEY and CDR2 is SVGAGI. V lost 6 bases and J lost 1; bases outside the gene matches: 2. There are 14 residues in the CDR3.